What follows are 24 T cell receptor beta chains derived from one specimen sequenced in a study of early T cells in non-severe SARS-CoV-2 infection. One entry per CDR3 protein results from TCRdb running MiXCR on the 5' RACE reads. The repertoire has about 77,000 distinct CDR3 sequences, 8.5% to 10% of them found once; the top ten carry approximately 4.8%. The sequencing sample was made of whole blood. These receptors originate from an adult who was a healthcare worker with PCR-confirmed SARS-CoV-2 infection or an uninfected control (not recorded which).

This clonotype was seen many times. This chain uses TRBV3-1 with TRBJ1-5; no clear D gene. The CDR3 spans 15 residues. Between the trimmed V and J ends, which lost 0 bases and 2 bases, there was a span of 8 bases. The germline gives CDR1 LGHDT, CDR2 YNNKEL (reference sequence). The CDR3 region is CASSQDSRGNQPQHF. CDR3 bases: TGTGCCAGCAGCCAAGACTCCAGAGGCAATCAGCCCCAGCATTTT.

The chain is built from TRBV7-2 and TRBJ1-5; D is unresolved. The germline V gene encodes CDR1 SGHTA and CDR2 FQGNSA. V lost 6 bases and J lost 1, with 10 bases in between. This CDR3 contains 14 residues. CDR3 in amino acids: CASSYRSSNQPQHF. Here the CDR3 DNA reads TGTGCCAGCAGTTATAGATCGAGCAATCAGCCCCAGCATTTT.

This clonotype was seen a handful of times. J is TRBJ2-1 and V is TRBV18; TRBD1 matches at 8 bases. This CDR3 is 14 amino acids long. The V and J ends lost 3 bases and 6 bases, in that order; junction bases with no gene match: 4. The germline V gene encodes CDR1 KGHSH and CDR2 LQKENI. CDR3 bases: TGTGCCAGCTCACCTACAGGGGGACCCAATGAGCAGTTCTTC. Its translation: CASSPTGGPNEQFF.

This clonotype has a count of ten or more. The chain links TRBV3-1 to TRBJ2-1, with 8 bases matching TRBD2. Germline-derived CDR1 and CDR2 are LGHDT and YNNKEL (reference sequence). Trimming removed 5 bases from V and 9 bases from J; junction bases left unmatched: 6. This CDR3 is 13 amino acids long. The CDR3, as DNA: TGTGCCAGCAGCTCGGGACTAGATGGTGAGCAGTTCTTC. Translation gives CASSSGLDGEQFF.

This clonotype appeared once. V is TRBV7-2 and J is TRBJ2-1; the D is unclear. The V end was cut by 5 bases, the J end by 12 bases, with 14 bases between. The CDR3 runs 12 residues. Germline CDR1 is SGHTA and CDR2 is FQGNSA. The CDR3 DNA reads TGTGCCAGCAGCACCGTCACGCTCCCGCAGTTCTTC. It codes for CASSTVTLPQFF.

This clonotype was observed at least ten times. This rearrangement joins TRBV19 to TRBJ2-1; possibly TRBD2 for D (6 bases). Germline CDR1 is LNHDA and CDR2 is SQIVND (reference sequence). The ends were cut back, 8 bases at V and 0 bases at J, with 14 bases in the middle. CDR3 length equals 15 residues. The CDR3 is CASGVAGSSYNEQFF. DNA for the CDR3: TGTGCCAGTGGGGTCGCGGGGAGCTCCTACAATGAGCAGTTCTTC.

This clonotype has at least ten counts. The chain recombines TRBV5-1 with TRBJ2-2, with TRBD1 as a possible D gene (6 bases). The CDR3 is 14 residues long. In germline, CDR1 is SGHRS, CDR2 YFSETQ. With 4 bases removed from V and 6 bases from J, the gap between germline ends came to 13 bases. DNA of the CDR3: TGCGCCAGCAGCGACGGACAGTACCCCGGGGAGCTGTTTTTT. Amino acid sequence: CASSDGQYPGELFF.

The CDR3 DNA follows: TGTGCCAGCAGCTTAGACCGGAACACTGAAGCTTTCTTT. It codes for CASSLDRNTEAFF. V usage is TRBV7-8 and J usage is TRBJ1-1; no clear D gene. CDR1 and CDR2 (germline): SGHVS, FQNEAQ. The V end lost 1 base, the J end lost 1 base, and 4 bases lay between the germline ends. This CDR3 has 13 residues. The whole variable domain, filled in from reference TRBV7-8 and TRBJ1-1, reads GAGVSQSPRYKVAKRGQDVALRCDPISGHVSLFWYQQALGQGPEFLTYFQNEAQLDKSGLPSDRFFAERPEGSVSTLKIQRTQQEDSAVYLCASSLDRNTEAFFGQGTRLTVV.

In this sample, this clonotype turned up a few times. Written as DNA, the CDR3 is TGTGCCAGCAGCCAAGGCCCTAGCGGGAAATACGAGCAGTACTTC. Translating it yields CASSQGPSGKYEQYF. The genes are TRBV3-1 and TRBJ2-7, with TRBD2 identical over 9 bases. With 1 base clipped from V and 4 bases from J, the junction kept 5 bases outside the gene matches. Germline lookup yields CDR1 LGHDT and CDR2 YNNKEL (reference sequence). The CDR3 consists of 15 residues.

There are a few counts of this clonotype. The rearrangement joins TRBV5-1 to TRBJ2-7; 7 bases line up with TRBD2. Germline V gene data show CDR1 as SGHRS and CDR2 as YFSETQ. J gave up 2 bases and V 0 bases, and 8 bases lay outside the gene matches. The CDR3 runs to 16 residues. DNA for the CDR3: TGCGCCAGCAGCTTGGCCCCGTCGGGAGGCACCTACGAGCAGTACTTC. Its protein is CASSLAPSGGTYEQYF.

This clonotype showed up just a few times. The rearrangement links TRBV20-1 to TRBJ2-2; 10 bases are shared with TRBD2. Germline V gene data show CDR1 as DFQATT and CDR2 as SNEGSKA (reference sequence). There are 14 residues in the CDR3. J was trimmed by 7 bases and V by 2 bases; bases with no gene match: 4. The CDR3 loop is CSARPSGSIGELFF. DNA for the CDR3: TGCAGTGCTAGACCTAGCGGGAGTATCGGGGAGCTGTTTTTT.

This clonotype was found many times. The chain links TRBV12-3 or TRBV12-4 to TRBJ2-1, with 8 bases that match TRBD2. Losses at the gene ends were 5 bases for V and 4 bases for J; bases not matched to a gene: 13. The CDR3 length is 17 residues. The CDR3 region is CASSLDGASGLYNEQFF. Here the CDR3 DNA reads TGTGCCAGCAGTCTTGACGGGGCTAGCGGGTTATACAATGAGCAGTTCTTC.

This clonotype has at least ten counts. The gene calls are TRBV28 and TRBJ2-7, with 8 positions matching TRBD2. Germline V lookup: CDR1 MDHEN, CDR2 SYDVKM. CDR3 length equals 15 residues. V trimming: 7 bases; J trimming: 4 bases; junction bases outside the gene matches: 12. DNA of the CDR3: TGTGCCAGCACCATCCCATCTAGCGGGCATTACGAGCAGTACTTC. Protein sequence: CASTIPSSGHYEQYF.

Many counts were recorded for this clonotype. The CDR3 nucleotides read TGTGCCAGCAGCTTAAATAGCGGGAGGGCGTCCGGGGAGCTGTTTTTT. Translation gives CASSLNSGRASGELFF. The V and J genes are TRBV11-1 and TRBJ2-2; TRBD2 matches at 11 bases. Germline-derived CDR1 and CDR2 are SGHAT and FQDESV (reference sequence). J was trimmed by 6 bases and V by 2 bases; bases with no gene match: 5. The length of the CDR3 is 16 residues.

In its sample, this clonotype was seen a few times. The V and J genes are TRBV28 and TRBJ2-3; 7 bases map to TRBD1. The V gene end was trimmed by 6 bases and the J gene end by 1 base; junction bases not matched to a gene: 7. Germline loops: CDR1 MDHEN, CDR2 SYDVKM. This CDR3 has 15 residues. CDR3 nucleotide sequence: TGTGCCAGCAGCTACAGGGGCTGGGGCACAGATACGCAGTATTTT. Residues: CASSYRGWGTDTQYF.

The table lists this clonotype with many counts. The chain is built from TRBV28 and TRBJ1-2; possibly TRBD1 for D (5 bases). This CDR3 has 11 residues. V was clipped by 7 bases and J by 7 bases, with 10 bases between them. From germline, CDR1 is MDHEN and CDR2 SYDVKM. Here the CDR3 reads CASIGTIGYTF. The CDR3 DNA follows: TGTGCCAGCATCGGGACCATTGGCTACACCTTC.

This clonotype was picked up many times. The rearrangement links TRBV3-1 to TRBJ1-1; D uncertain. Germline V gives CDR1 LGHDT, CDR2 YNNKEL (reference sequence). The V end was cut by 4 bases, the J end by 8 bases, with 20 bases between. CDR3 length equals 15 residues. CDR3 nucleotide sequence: TGTGCCAGCAGCCCCCCCGGCGTTACCCTCAAGGAAGCTTTCTTT. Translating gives CASSPPGVTLKEAFF.

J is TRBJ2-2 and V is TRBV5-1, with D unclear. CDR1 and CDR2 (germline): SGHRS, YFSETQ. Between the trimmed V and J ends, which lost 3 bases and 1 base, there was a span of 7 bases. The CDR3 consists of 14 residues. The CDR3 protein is CASSSAGNTGELFF. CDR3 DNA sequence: TGCGCCAGCAGCTCAGCAGGGAACACCGGGGAGCTGTTTTTT.

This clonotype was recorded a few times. For the CDR3, the DNA is TGCGCCAGCAGCTTGGGAGGGGGCGCAGGGAGTGGCTACACCTTC. This codes for CASSLGGGAGSGYTF. This chain joins TRBV5-1 and TRBJ1-2, with TRBD1 matching 7 bases. This CDR3 has 15 residues. CDR1 is SGHRS, CDR2 YFSETQ, per germline. The V gene end was trimmed by 0 bases and the J gene end by 7 bases; junction bases not matched to a gene: 9.

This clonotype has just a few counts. CDR3 loop: CARASRGSPRTDTQYF. The CDR3 nucleotides read TGTGCCAGAGCCAGCAGGGGATCCCCCCGCACAGATACGCAGTATTTT. This chain links TRBV6-5 with TRBJ2-3; a weak D match, TRBD1 (6 bases). In germline, CDR1 is MNHEY, CDR2 SVGAGI. V lost 9 bases to trimming and J lost 1 base, with 20 bases between them. The CDR3 sequence is 16 residues long.

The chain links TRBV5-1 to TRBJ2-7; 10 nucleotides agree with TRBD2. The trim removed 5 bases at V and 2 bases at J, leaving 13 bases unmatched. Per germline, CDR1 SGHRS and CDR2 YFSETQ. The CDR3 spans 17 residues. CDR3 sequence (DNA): TGCGCCAGCAGACGATCAGCGGGAGGGGTTTTTCCCTACGAGCAGTACTTC. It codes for CASRRSAGGVFPYEQYF.

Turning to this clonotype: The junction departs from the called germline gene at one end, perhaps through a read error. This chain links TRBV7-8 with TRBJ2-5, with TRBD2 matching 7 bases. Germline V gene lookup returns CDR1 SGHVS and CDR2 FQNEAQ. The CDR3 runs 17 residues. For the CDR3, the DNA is TGTGCCACCAGCCGAGCGGGATGGTCCGGCGTCCAAGAGACCCAGTACTTC. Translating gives CATSRAGWSGVQETQYF.

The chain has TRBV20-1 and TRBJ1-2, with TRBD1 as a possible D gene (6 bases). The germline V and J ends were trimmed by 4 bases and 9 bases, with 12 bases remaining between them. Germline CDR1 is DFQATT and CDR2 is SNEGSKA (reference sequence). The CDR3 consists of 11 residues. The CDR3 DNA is TGCAGTGCTATCCAGGGGACGCGCTACACCTTC. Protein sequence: CSAIQGTRYTF.

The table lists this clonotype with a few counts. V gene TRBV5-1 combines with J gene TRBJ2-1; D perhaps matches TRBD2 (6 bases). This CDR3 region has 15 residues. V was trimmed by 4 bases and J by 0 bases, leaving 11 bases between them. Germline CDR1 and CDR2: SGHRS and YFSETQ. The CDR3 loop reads CASSRDGSSYNEQFF. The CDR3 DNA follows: TGCGCCAGCAGCCGTGACGGGAGCTCCTACAATGAGCAGTTCTTC.